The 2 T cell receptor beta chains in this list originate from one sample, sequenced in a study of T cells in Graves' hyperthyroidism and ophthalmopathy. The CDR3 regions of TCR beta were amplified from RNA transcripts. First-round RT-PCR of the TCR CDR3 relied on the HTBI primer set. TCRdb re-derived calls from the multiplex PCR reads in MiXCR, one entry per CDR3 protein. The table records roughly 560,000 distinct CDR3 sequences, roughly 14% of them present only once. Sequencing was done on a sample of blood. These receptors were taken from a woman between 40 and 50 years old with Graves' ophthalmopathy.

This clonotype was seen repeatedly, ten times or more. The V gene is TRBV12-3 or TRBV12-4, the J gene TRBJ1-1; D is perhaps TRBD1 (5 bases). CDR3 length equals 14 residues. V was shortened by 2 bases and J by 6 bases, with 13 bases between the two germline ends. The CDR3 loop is CASSLMGGDAEAFF. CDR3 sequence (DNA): TGTGCCAGCAGTTTAATGGGGGGGGACGCTGAAGCTTTCTTT.

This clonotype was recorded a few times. The CDR3 DNA follows: TGCAGCGTTGGAAGCGCCGAAGCTTTCTTT. This codes for CSVGSAEAFF. The chain couples TRBV29-1 to TRBJ1-1; D remains ambiguous. This CDR3 has 10 residues. The germline V gene encodes CDR1 SQVTM and CDR2 ANQGSEA. The V and J ends lost 4 bases and 8 bases respectively, with 8 bases between them.